The 24 T cell receptor beta chains given below trace back to one sample, sequenced in a study of response to subunit inactivated influenza vaccine. TCRdb re-derived calls from the RT-PCR reads in MiXCR, one entry per CDR3 protein. The data show some 190,000 distinct CDR3 sequences, about 15% seen once. This sample comprised CD8+ T cells sorted from PBMCs, obtained roughly 5 days after vaccination. The receptors come from a man between 45 and 60 years old who received an inactivated influenza vaccine.

The chain uses TRBV25-1 and TRBJ2-7; D not certain. The CDR3 is 16 amino acids. Deletions cut 1 base from V and 5 bases from J, with 18 bases between. The germline CDR1 and CDR2 sequences are MGHDK and SYGVNS. In nucleotides, the CDR3 is TGTGCCAGCAGTGAATTTGGCCTTGAGGCCTTAGACGAGCAGTACTTC. Amino acid sequence: CASSEFGLEALDEQYF.

The rearrangement uses TRBV7-3 and TRBJ2-3, with D hard to call. The CDR3 spans 15 residues. Trimming took off 3 bases at V and 0 bases at J, with 10 bases between the two ends. From germline, CDR1 is SGHTA and CDR2 FQGTGA. For the CDR3, the DNA is TGTGCCAGCAGCTTTTCTATGGCCAGCACAGATACGCAGTATTTT. Its protein product is CASSFSMASTDTQYF.

The chain carries TRBV18 and TRBJ2-2; 10 nucleotides agree with TRBD1. The junction had 4 bases not matched to a gene; V was cut back by 0 bases and J by 6 bases. This CDR3 has 16 amino acids. Germline CDR1 KGHSH, CDR2 LQKENI. As DNA, the CDR3 is TGTGCCAGCTCACCACCTCCGGGACAGGGGTCCGGGGAGCTGTTTTTT. Translation gives CASSPPPGQGSGELFF. Using reference TRBV18 and TRBJ2-2 for the parts outside the CDR3, the full variable domain is NAGVMQNPRHLVRRRGQEARLRCSPMKGHSHVYWYRQLPEEGLKFMVYLQKENIIDESGMPKERFSAEFPKEGPSILRIQQVVRGDSAAYFCASSPPPGQGSGELFFGEGSRLTVL.

This clonotype has only a few counts. The chain recombines TRBV4-3 with TRBJ1-2, with D unresolved. The germline CDR1 and CDR2 sequences are LGHNA and YSLEER. Trimming left V 0 bases short and J 1 base short, with 12 bases between. The length of the CDR3 is 16 residues. CDR3 residues: CASSQDWATLNYGYTF. The CDR3 nucleotides read TGCGCCAGCAGCCAAGATTGGGCCACACTTAACTATGGCTACACCTTC.

This clonotype has more than one count but fewer than ten. DNA for the CDR3: TGTGCCAGCAGCGTAGAGATGGGTGCGCATGAAAAACTGTTTTTT. This codes for CASSVEMGAHEKLFF. The chain is built from TRBV9 and TRBJ1-4, with no clear D. CDR1 and CDR2 (germline): SGDLS, YYNGEE. Deletions cut 0 bases from V and 6 bases from J, with 12 bases between. This CDR3 comprises 15 residues.

Only a few counts were recorded for this clonotype. This rearrangement joins TRBV20-1 to TRBJ2-7; possibly TRBD1 or TRBD2 for D (6 bases each). Germline V gives CDR1 DFQATT, CDR2 SNEGSKA (reference sequence). This CDR3 spans 13 amino acids. Trimming removed 1 base from V and 1 base from J, with 8 bases in between. CDR3 residues: CSARGGTSYEQYF. Here the CDR3 DNA reads TGCAGTGCTAGAGGCGGGACATCCTACGAGCAGTACTTC.

V gene TRBV28 combines with J gene TRBJ2-7; 8 bases are shared with TRBD1. J was trimmed by 0 bases and V by 2 bases; bases with no gene match: 9. Germline CDR1 is MDHEN and CDR2 is SYDVKM. This CDR3 has 17 amino acids. Here the CDR3 DNA reads TGTGCCAGCAGTTTAGGTCCCCGGGACAGGAGCTCCTACGAGCAGTACTTC. It specifies CASSLGPRDRSSYEQYF.

This clonotype was found a few times. The V and J genes are TRBV7-9 and TRBJ2-2; D remains ambiguous. Trimming removed 5 bases from V and 0 bases from J, with 13 bases in between. The CDR3 is 16 residues long. Looked up from germline, CDR1 is SEHNR and CDR2 is FQNEAQ (reference sequence). CDR3 DNA: TGTGCCAGCAGCAGAAGGCCCGAGTCGAACACCGGGGAGCTGTTTTTT. Its translation: CASSRRPESNTGELFF.

This clonotype was seen only a few times. The CDR3 sequence is CASSDRGRSYEQYF. CDR3 coding DNA: TGTGCCAGCAGCGACAGAGGGAGATCCTACGAGCAGTACTTC. The rearrangement joins TRBV7-9 to TRBJ2-7; tentatively, D is TRBD1 or TRBD2 (5 bases each). The CDR3 has 14 amino acids. Germline lookup yields CDR1 SEHNR and CDR2 FQNEAQ (reference sequence). Trimming cost V 5 bases and J 1 base, with 12 bases left between them.

In its sample, this clonotype was seen a few times. This chain joins TRBV7-2 and TRBJ2-7; D is perhaps TRBD2 (6 bases). This CDR3 spans 16 amino acids. CDR1 and CDR2 (germline): SGHTA, FQGNSA. Trimming cost V 3 bases and J 1 base, with 16 bases left between them. The CDR3 sequence: CASSLARTGASYEQYF. The CDR3 nucleotides read TGTGCCAGCAGCTTGGCCCGAACGGGAGCATCCTACGAGCAGTACTTC.

Comments on this clonotype: A much larger clone is a single base away; this may be a read error. The rearrangement uses TRBV20-1 and TRBJ1-6; TRBD1 might be the D (5 bases). Germline V CDR1 and CDR2: DFQATT, SNEGSKA (reference sequence). CDR3 length: 16 amino acids. CDR3 DNA: TGCTGTGCTAGAGGGGTACGGGAGACCTATAATTCACCCCTCCACTTT. Translated: CCARGVRETYNSPLHF.

This clonotype was seen a few times. The chain couples TRBV15 to TRBJ2-7, with 7 bases that match TRBD1. The CDR3 contains 12 residues. Germline CDR1 reads LNHNV; CDR2 reads YYDKDF (reference sequence). Germline trimming cut 4 bases from V and 6 bases from J; bases unmatched to any gene: 3. CDR3: CATSIDRVEQYF. CDR3 DNA sequence: TGTGCCACCAGCATAGACAGGGTCGAGCAGTACTTC.

This chain's CDR3 is CASSYRDGTEAFF. The DNA for the CDR3 is TGTGCCAGCAGTTACAGGGACGGTACTGAAGCTTTCTTT. The chain combines TRBV12-3 or TRBV12-4 with TRBJ1-1; maybe TRBD1 (6 bases). V lost 4 bases to trimming and J lost 5 bases, with 11 bases between them. The CDR3 contains 13 residues.

This clonotype was counted a few times. The chain couples TRBV10-3 to TRBJ2-3; 7 bases fit TRBD2. This CDR3 is 18 amino acids long. With 0 bases clipped from V and 2 bases from J, the junction kept 11 bases outside the gene matches. Germline-derived CDR1 and CDR2 are ENHRY and SYGVKD. As DNA, the CDR3 is TGTGCCATCAGTGAGTCGGGCGGCCAAGGGGACTACACAGATACGCAGTATTTT. Encoded protein: CAISESGGQGDYTDTQYF.

The CDR3 DNA is TGTGCCAGCAGTCCGGGACAGCACCACACAGATACGCAGTATTTT. Translating it yields CASSPGQHHTDTQYF. This chain connects TRBV6-1 to TRBJ2-3; 7 nucleotides align to TRBD1. The CDR3 runs to 15 residues. Germline CDR1 and CDR2: MNHNS and SASEGT. With 5 bases clipped from V and 2 bases from J, the junction kept 7 bases outside the gene matches.

V and J are TRBV27 and TRBJ1-2, with 10 nucleotides matching TRBD1. The CDR3 covers 15 residues. The V and J ends lost 2 bases and 4 bases, in that order; junction bases with no gene match: 4. Per germline, CDR1 MNHEY and CDR2 SMNVEV (reference sequence). The CDR3 nucleotides read TGTGCCAGCAGTTTAACCCGGACAGGGGGCTATGGCTACACCTTC. Translation gives CASSLTRTGGYGYTF.

This clonotype was observed many times. The rearrangement joins TRBV29-1 to TRBJ2-7; possibly TRBD1 for D (5 bases). There are 12 residues in the CDR3. V was clipped by 5 bases and J by 2 bases, with 10 bases between them. CDR1 is SQVTM, CDR2 ANQGSEA, per germline. The CDR3 region has the DNA TGCAGCGTTACTACAGGAGCCTACGAGCAGTACTTC. Amino acid sequence: CSVTTGAYEQYF.

This chain joins TRBV4-3 and TRBJ2-5, with D possibly being TRBD1 or TRBD2 (5 bases each). The CDR3 extends over 18 amino acids. The V gene's germline CDR1 is LGHNA and CDR2 YSLEER. V gave up 0 bases and J gave up 5 bases, with 22 bases separating them. The CDR3 loop reads CASSQDRDPGPSRETQYF. CDR3 bases: TGCGCCAGCAGCCAAGATCGCGACCCGGGGCCCTCCCGGGAGACCCAGTACTTC.

This clonotype was seen a handful of times. The chain uses TRBV4-3 and TRBJ1-2; 8 nucleotides agree with TRBD1. With 6 bases clipped from V and 3 bases from J, the junction kept 6 bases outside the gene matches. Germline CDR1 reads LGHNA; CDR2 reads YSLEER. CDR3 length: 14 residues. This CDR3 is CASSYGQGDYGYTF. As DNA, the CDR3 is TGCGCCAGCAGTTACGGACAGGGCGACTATGGCTACACCTTC.

This clonotype showed up just a few times. The V call is TRBV6-5, the J call TRBJ2-1; weak D call: TRBD2 (6 bases). V lost 7 bases, J lost 6 bases, and 10 bases lay in between. Germline assignment: CDR1 MNHEY and CDR2 SVGAGI. The CDR3 spans 12 residues. CDR3 amino acids: CASTGTANEQFF. The CDR3 nucleotides are TGTGCCAGCACCGGGACTGCCAATGAGCAGTTCTTC.

The chain employs TRBV4-3 and TRBJ1-2; D may be TRBD1 (6 bases). The CDR3 has 14 amino acids. Trimming took 0 bases from V and 4 from J, leaving 9 bases between them. CDR1 is LGHNA and CDR2 is YSLEER in the germline V gene. CDR3 in amino acids: CASSQDQGIYGYTF. CDR3 bases: TGCGCCAGCAGCCAAGATCAGGGGATCTATGGCTACACCTTC.

The J gene is TRBJ2-7, the V gene TRBV7-2; the D gene is possibly TRBD2 (5 bases). The CDR3 consists of 12 residues. Trimming stripped 5 bases from V and 2 bases from J, with 7 bases between. Germline V gene lookup returns CDR1 SGHTA and CDR2 FQGNSA. CDR3 region: CASSHGAYEQYF. Here the CDR3 DNA reads TGTGCCAGCAGCCACGGGGCCTACGAGCAGTACTTC.

This clonotype was detected a few times. The gene calls are TRBV14 and TRBJ1-1; D remains unclear. This CDR3 has 17 residues. V was cut by 4 bases and J by 2 bases, with 20 bases left in between. Germline V lookup: CDR1 SGHDN, CDR2 FVKESK. The CDR3 loop reads CASSPSLFRSLNTEAFF. As DNA, the CDR3 is TGTGCCAGCAGCCCAAGTCTATTCCGATCCTTAAACACTGAAGCTTTCTTT. The whole variable domain, remainder taken from reference TRBV14 and TRBJ1-1, is EAGVTQFPSHSVIEKGQTVTLRCDPISGHDNLYWYRRVMGKEIKFLLHFVKESKQDESGMPNNRFLAERTGGTYSTLKVQPAELEDSGVYFCASSPSLFRSLNTEAFFGQGTRLTVV.

Here the CDR3 DNA reads TGTGCCACCAGCAGAGACCGTGGTAGCGGGGTCCAGTACTTC. Translated, it gives CATSRDRGSGVQYF. V is TRBV15 and J is TRBJ2-7, with 8 bases identical to TRBD2. V shed 0 bases and J 10 bases; nucleotides not matched to a gene: 8. The CDR3 is made up of 14 amino acids. The V gene's germline CDR1 is LNHNV and CDR2 YYDKDF (reference sequence).